This is a list of T cell receptor beta chains from one sample in a study of blood T cell repertoires in COVID-19. Using immunoSEQ multiplex PCR, the repertoire was profiled, and TCRdb retains in-frame clones only, with some absent. The table lists some 98,000 clones, 80% of them singletons. The source material was peripheral blood. The source of these receptors is a human donor in a cohort sampled during active COVID-19. CDR3s include the opening cysteine and the closing phenylalanine or tryptophan. Each record gives: J gene, D gene, clone size, V gene, CDR3 length, CDR3 DNA, CDR3 protein. The D gene is left open where the match is weak. Some rows mark clone size as missing; the rest say once, few, many or name a class of expanded clone.

J: TRBJ2-1; D: TRBD2; size: -; V: TRBV3-1/TRBV3-2; length: 14; DNA: TGTGCCAGCAGCCCTCGGACTAGATCCAATGAGCAGTTCTTC; CDR3: CASSPRTRSNEQFF
J: TRBJ1-5; D: -; size: -; V: TRBV28; length: 12; DNA: TGTGCCAGCAGCGCGCAGCGTTCGCCCCAGCATTTT; CDR3: CASSAQRSPQHF
J: TRBJ2-7; D: TRBD1; size: -; V: TRBV5-1; length: 16; DNA: TGCGCCAGCAGCGCATCTTCCGGGACAGGGGCGGGCGAGCAGTACTTC; CDR3: CASSASSGTGAGEQYF
J: TRBJ2-3; D: TRBD2; size: -; V: TRBV5-6; length: 15; DNA: TGTGCCAGCAGCTTGAAAGCGGGATCCACAGATACGCAGTATTTT; CDR3: CASSLKAGSTDTQYF
J: TRBJ1-5; D: -; size: -; V: TRBV28; length: 15; DNA: TGTGCCAGCAGTTCTGGAGGGGCTAGCAATCAGCCCCAGCATTTT; CDR3: CASSSGGASNQPQHF
J: TRBJ1-1; D: -; size: -; V: TRBV14; length: 17; DNA: TGTGCCAGCAGCACCCGCTTGGGGGCCGACCTCGGCGCTGAAGCTTTCTTT; CDR3: CASSTRLGADLGAEAFF
J: TRBJ1-1; D: TRBD1; size: -; V: TRBV15; length: 14; DNA: TGTGCCACCAGCAAATCCGGGACAGGAACTGAAGCTTTCTTT; CDR3: CATSKSGTGTEAFF
J: TRBJ1-1; D: TRBD1; size: -; V: TRBV7-9; length: 12; DNA: TGTGCCAGCAGCTACCTAGGGACAGAGCATCGCTTT; CDR3: CASSYLGTEHRF
J: TRBJ1-2; D: TRBD1; size: -; V: TRBV24-1; length: 14; DNA: TGTGCCACCAGTGAGACAGGGGAGAGGTTTGGCTACACCTTC; CDR3: CATSETGERFGYTF
J: TRBJ1-5; D: -; size: -; V: TRBV19; length: 15; DNA: TGTGCCAGTAGGAATGGCAGACCCCGCGGTCAGCCCCAGCATTTT; CDR3: CASRNGRPRGQPQHF
J: TRBJ2-7; D: -; size: -; V: TRBV28; length: 13; DNA: TGTGCCAGCAGTTTACCCCTTCTCTACGAGCAGTACTTC; CDR3: CASSLPLLYEQYF
J: TRBJ2-7; D: -; size: -; V: TRBV28; length: 13; DNA: TGTGCCAGCAGTCCCTCGTCCTCCTACGAGCAGTACTTC; CDR3: CASSPSSSYEQYF
J: TRBJ2-5; D: TRBD2; size: -; V: TRBV6-5; length: 16; DNA: TGTGCCAGCAGTTATGACCGGGAGGCGCGACAAGAGACCCAGTACTTC; CDR3: CASSYDREARQETQYF
J: TRBJ2-2; D: -; size: -; V: TRBV19; length: 13; DNA: TGTGCCAGTACCAATACGGGGTTCGGGGAGCTGTTTTTT; CDR3: CASTNTGFGELFF
J: TRBJ2-3; D: -; size: -; V: TRBV30; length: 12; DNA: TGTGCCGGGGGCGGGTACACAGATACGCAGTATTTT; CDR3: CAGGGYTDTQYF
J: TRBJ1-1; D: TRBD1; size: few; V: TRBV10-3; length: 13; DNA: TGTGCCATCGGGACAGGGGTTCATACTGAAGCTTTCTTT; CDR3: CAIGTGVHTEAFF
J: TRBJ2-7; D: TRBD2; size: -; V: TRBV4-1; length: 16; DNA: TGCGCCAGCAGCCGATATAGGGCGGGAGAAACCTACGAGCAGTACTTC; CDR3: CASSRYRAGETYEQYF
J: TRBJ2-1; D: TRBD2; size: few; V: TRBV2; length: 14; DNA: TGTGCCAGCACTCGACTAGCGTCGACCTATGAGCAGTTCTTC; CDR3: CASTRLASTYEQFF
J: TRBJ2-7; D: TRBD2; size: once; V: TRBV6-1; length: 15; DNA: TGTGCCAGCAGTGAAGCGGAACTAGCGAGCTACGAGCAGTACTTC; CDR3: CASSEAELASYEQYF
J: TRBJ1-1; D: -; size: -; V: TRBV20-1; length: 14; DNA: TGCAGTGCTAGTTGGGGACACCAGAACACTGAAGCTTTCTTT; CDR3: CSASWGHQNTEAFF
J: TRBJ1-5; D: -; size: once; V: TRBV6-1; length: 15; DNA: TGTGCCAGCAGTGAATCAGGCAGGGTGGGCCAGCCCCAGCATTTT; CDR3: CASSESGRVGQPQHF
J: TRBJ2-3; D: TRBD2; size: -; V: TRBV29-1; length: 16; DNA: TGCAGCGTGCGGGGGGATCCTAGCGGGAGCACAGATACGCAGTATTTT; CDR3: CSVRGDPSGSTDTQYF
J: TRBJ2-7; D: TRBD2; size: -; V: TRBV5-1; length: 18; DNA: TGCGCCAGCAGCTTGGTGGGGCTGGGAGCGGGAGGTTTGAACGAGCAGTACTTC; CDR3: CASSLVGLGAGGLNEQYF
J: TRBJ2-7; D: -; size: few; V: TRBV18; length: 16; DNA: TGTGCCAGCTCACGAACCTATTCAACAGGGTCCTACGAGCAGTACTTC; CDR3: CASSRTYSTGSYEQYF
J: TRBJ2-7; D: TRBD2; size: -; V: TRBV5-3; length: 15; DNA: TGTGCCAGAAGAACCACTAGCGGCCCCTGCTACGAGCAGTACTTC; CDR3: CARRTTSGPCYEQYF
J: TRBJ2-7; D: TRBD2; size: -; V: TRBV14; length: 14; DNA: TGTGCCAGCAGCCGGACTAGCGGGATTTACGAGCAGTACTTC; CDR3: CASSRTSGIYEQYF
J: TRBJ2-2; D: -; size: -; V: TRBV6-5; length: 13; DNA: TGTGCCAGCAGGCAAACAGGGACCGGGGAGCTGTTTTTT; CDR3: CASRQTGTGELFF
J: TRBJ2-7; D: TRBD2; size: -; V: TRBV27; length: 15; DNA: TGTGCCAGCAGTTCCCGGACTAGCGGTGGGGGCGAGCAGTACTTC; CDR3: CASSSRTSGGGEQYF
J: TRBJ2-1; D: TRBD2; size: -; V: TRBV19; length: 15; DNA: TGTGCCAGTAGAGCGGGAGGGGTAACCTACAATGAGCAGTTCTTC; CDR3: CASRAGGVTYNEQFF
J: TRBJ1-3; D: -; size: few; V: TRBV6-6; length: 12; DNA: TGTGCCAGCAACGGGATCGGAAACACCATATATTTT; CDR3: CASNGIGNTIYF
J: TRBJ2-3; D: -; size: -; V: TRBV9; length: 16; DNA: TGTGCCAGCAGCGTAGGGGCTAGCGATTGGGCAGATACGCAGTATTTT; CDR3: CASSVGASDWADTQYF
J: TRBJ2-7; D: TRBD2; size: -; V: TRBV11-2; length: 15; DNA: TGTGCCAGCAGCTTATTCGGCGCGGGAGTGAACGAGCAGTACTTC; CDR3: CASSLFGAGVNEQYF
J: TRBJ2-7; D: -; size: -; V: TRBV5-1; length: 15; DNA: TGCGCCAGCAGGGGGTCAACAGGGAGCTCCTACGAGCAGTACTTC; CDR3: CASRGSTGSSYEQYF
J: TRBJ2-1; D: TRBD1; size: once; V: TRBV7-3; length: 15; DNA: TGTGCCAGCAGCTTAAGCGGGACAGGGGGCCATGAGCAGTTCTTC; CDR3: CASSLSGTGGHEQFF
J: TRBJ1-3; D: TRBD1; size: -; V: TRBV30; length: 13; DNA: TGTGCCTGGAGTACTTGGACAGGGGGCACCATATATTTT; CDR3: CAWSTWTGGTIYF
J: TRBJ1-2; D: -; size: few; V: TRBV5-5; length: 15; DNA: TGTGCCAGCAGCTCAAGGACGGGGGGTAACTATGGCTACACCTTC; CDR3: CASSSRTGGNYGYTF
J: TRBJ2-1; D: TRBD2; size: few; V: TRBV15; length: 17; DNA: TGTGCCACCAGCAGAGATCAGAGCGGGAGAACCTACAATGAGCAGTTCTTC; CDR3: CATSRDQSGRTYNEQFF
J: TRBJ2-1; D: TRBD2; size: -; V: TRBV10-3; length: 15; DNA: TGTGCCATCAGCCCCGGGACTAGCGGGAGTAATGAGCAGTTCTTC; CDR3: CAISPGTSGSNEQFF
J: TRBJ2-2; D: TRBD2; size: -; V: TRBV20-1; length: 15; DNA: TGCAGTGCTAGTTCGGCGGGAGGGAACACCGGGGAGCTGTTTTTT; CDR3: CSASSAGGNTGELFF
J: TRBJ2-1; D: TRBD2; size: -; V: TRBV6-4; length: 15; DNA: TGTGCCAGCAGCCCGACTAGCGGAGGAGGTCATGAGCAGTTCTTC; CDR3: CASSPTSGGGHEQFF